This T cell receptor (beta chain) appears in the sequencing data of a study of T cells of healthy individuals. MiXCR, applied by TCRdb to the 5' RACE reads, yields one record per CDR3 protein. The table has around 63,000 distinct CDR3 sequences, around 15% seen once. This clonotype has just a few counts. V dropped 4 bases and J dropped 4 bases, with 8 bases sitting between them. CDR3 length: 12 residues. Germline CDR1 is MNHEY and CDR2 is SMNVEV (reference sequence). The chain recombines TRBV27 with TRBJ2-7, with D hard to call. The TCR sequence derives from a human donor in good health. The CDR3 loop is CASSSMGYEQYF. The CDR3 coding sequence is TGTGCCAGCAGTTCCATGGGTTACGAGCAGTACTTC.